This T cell receptor (beta chain) derives from a study of spatial heterogeneity in lung cancer. In the study overall: The average appearance count of each unique TCR and UMI combination in raw reads was more than 9.5. General observations from the study: Tumor mutation count correlated with how many alpha and beta TCRs expanded intratumorally.

Each molecule of TCR cDNA was tagged with one unique molecular identifier. Using its own MiXCR run on the 5' RACE reads, TCRdb lists one record per CDR3 protein. The sample contains fewer than 6,500 distinct CDR3 sequences, roughly 8% of which appear only once. Time point here: sample taken at primary tumor resection. Tumor, nontumor lung or frozen PBMC supplied whole RNA, sequenced without sorting. There are 15 residues in the CDR3. CDR1 is MNHEY and CDR2 is SMNVEV in the germline V gene (reference sequence). Trimming took off 4 bases at V and 0 bases at J, with 13 bases between the two ends. This clonotype appeared many times. The antigen is not known.

The source is a female donor with early-stage non-small cell lung cancer. The chain carries TRBV27 and TRBJ2-7, with D possibly TRBD2 on 5 matching bases. The sequencing here drew on lung tumor tissue, taken at surgery. CDR3 loop: CASSSRQGSSYEQYF. In nucleotides, the CDR3 is TGTGCCAGCAGTTCCCGACAAGGGAGCTCCTACGAGCAGTACTTC.